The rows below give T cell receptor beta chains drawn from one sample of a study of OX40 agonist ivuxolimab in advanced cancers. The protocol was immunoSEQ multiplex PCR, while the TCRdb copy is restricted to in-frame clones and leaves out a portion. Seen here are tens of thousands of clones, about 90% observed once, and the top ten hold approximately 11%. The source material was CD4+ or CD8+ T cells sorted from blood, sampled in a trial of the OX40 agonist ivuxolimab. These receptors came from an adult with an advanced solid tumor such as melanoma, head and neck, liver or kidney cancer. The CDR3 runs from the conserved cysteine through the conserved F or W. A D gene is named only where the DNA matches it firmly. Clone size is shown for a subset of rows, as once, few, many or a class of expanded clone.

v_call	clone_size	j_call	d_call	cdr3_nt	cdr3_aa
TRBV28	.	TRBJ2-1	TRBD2	TGTGCCAGCAGTCCCCATACTAGCGATGAGCAGTTCTTC	CASSPHTSDEQFF
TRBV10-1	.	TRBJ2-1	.	TGCGCCAGCAGTGAGTCGCGGTCCAACCCGGGTGAGCAGTTCTTC	CASSESRSNPGEQFF
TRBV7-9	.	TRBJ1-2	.	TGTGCCAGCAGCCACAGGGATTTTAACTATGGCTACACCTTC	CASSHRDFNYGYTF
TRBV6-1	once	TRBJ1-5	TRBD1	TGTGCCAGCGTCACAGGGGGGTCCAATCAGCCCCAGCATTTT	CASVTGGSNQPQHF
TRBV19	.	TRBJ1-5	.	TGTGCCAGTATTGGTGGTACGCGAGGCAATCAGCCCCAGCATTTT	CASIGGTRGNQPQHF
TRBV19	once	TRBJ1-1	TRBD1	TGTGCCAGTAGTATAGGACAGGGTGAAGCTTTCTTT	CASSIGQGEAFF
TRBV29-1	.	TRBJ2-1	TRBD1	TGCAGCACTGACTTAGGGACAGACAATGAGCAGTTCTTC	CSTDLGTDNEQFF
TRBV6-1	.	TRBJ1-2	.	TGTGCCAGCAAGGGTGTGGAAATTGGCTACACCTTC	CASKGVEIGYTF
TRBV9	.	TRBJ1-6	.	TGTGCATTCCTCGCCCCACCCCTCCACTTT	CAFLAPPLHF
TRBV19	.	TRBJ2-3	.	TGTGCCAGTAGTATCCCCGATGCAGGGGTAGGAGATACGCAGTATTTT	CASSIPDAGVGDTQYF
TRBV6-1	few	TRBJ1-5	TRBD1	TGTGCCAGCAGTGAGACAGGGAGCAATCAGCCCCAGCATTTT	CASSETGSNQPQHF
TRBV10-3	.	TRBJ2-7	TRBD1	TGTGCCATCAGTGACGGGACAGGGGTTTCCTACGAGCAGTACTTC	CAISDGTGVSYEQYF
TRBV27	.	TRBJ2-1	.	TGTGCCAGCAGTTTTTGGTCCTACAATGAGCAGTTCTTC	CASSFWSYNEQFF
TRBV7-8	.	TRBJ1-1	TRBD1	TGTGCCAGCAGCTCACAGGGGGCTTGGACTGAAGCTTTCTTT	CASSSQGAWTEAFF
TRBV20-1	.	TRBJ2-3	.	TGCAGTGCCATAGGGGATACGCAGTATTTT	CSAIGDTQYF
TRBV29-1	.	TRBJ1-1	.	TGCAGCGTTGAGACCGCAATGGACACTGAAGCTTTCTTT	CSVETAMDTEAFF
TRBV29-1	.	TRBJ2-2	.	TGCAGCGTGGGGGAGTCCGGGGAGCTGTTTTTT	CSVGESGELFF
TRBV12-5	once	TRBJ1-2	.	TGTGCTAGTGGGGTTAACTATGGTCGCTACACCTTC	CASGVNYGRYTF
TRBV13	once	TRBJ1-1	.	TGTGCCAGCAGCTTACAGGCTATGAACACTGAAGCTTTCTTT	CASSLQAMNTEAFF
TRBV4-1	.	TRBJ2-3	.	TGCGCCAGCAGCCGTGGGTCCGATACGCAGTATTTT	CASSRGSDTQYF
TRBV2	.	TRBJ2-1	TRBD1	TGTGCCAGCAGTGTAGCACAGGGGCAATACAATGAGCAGTTCTTC	CASSVAQGQYNEQFF
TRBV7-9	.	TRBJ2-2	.	TGTGCCAGCAGCCGAGGTACCGGGGAGCTGTTTTTT	CASSRGTGELFF
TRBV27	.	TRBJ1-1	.	TGTGCCAGCAGTTTTTGGGGTCCCACTGAAGCTTTCTTT	CASSFWGPTEAFF
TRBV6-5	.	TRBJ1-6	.	TGTGCCAGCAGTTACGGGCAGGCCTCACCCCTCCACTTT	CASSYGQASPLHF
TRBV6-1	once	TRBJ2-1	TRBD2	TGTGCCAGCAGTTTAGCGGGGGGGCACTACAATGAGCAGTTCTTC	CASSLAGGHYNEQFF
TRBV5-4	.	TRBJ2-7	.	TGTGCCAGCAGCTTGAAGGGCCTAAACTCCTACGAGCAGTACTTC	CASSLKGLNSYEQYF
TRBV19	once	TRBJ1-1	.	TGTGCCAGTAATATTCAGGGGCCCAGAGGTGAAGCTTTCTTT	CASNIQGPRGEAFF
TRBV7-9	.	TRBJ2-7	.	TGTGCCAGCAGCTGGCGGGGCGACGAGCAGTACTTC	CASSWRGDEQYF
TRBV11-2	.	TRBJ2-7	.	TGTGCCAGCAGGGGACTCTCGTCCTACGAGCAGTACTTC	CASRGLSSYEQYF
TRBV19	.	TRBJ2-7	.	TGTGCCAGTAGTATTAGACCGGCCTACGAGCAGTACTTC	CASSIRPAYEQYF
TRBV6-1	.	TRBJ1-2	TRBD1	TGTGCCAGCAGTGAAAGTTCGGGACAGGGAGTGCACTATGGCTACACCTTC	CASSESSGQGVHYGYTF
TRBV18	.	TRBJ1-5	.	TGTGCCAGCTCACACATTGGGTCGAGAGGGATTCGCAATCAGCCCCAGCATTTT	CASSHIGSRGIRNQPQHF
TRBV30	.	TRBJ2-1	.	TGTGCCTGGATACAAGGGATAAGTGAGCAGTTCTTC	CAWIQGISEQFF
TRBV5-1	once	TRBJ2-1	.	TGCGCCAGCAGCTTGCAGGGGAATGAGCAGTTCTTC	CASSLQGNEQFF
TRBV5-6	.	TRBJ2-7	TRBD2	TGTGCCAGCAATCCCGGGGAGGGGAACAACGAGCAGTACTTC	CASNPGEGNNEQYF
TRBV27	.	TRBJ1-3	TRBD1	TGTGCCAGCCCCGGACCGACTCCCGACAGGGGGGCCTCTGGAAACACCATATATTTT	CASPGPTPDRGASGNTIYF
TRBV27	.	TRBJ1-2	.	TGTGCCAGCAGTTTAACGTGGGGGTATGGCTACACCTTC	CASSLTWGYGYTF
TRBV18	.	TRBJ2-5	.	TGTGCCAGCAGCCGACAGGCTGAAGGAGAGACCCAGTACTTC	CASSRQAEGETQYF
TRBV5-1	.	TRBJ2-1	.	TGCGCCAGCAGCCAGGTGGGGGGAGATGAGCAGTTCTTC	CASSQVGGDEQFF
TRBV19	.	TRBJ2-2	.	TGTGCCAGTACCGGGACCACCAGGGGGGAGCTGTTTTTT	CASTGTTRGELFF
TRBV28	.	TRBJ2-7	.	TGTGCCAGCAGCACGACCCTGAATACCTACGAGCAGTACTTC	CASSTTLNTYEQYF
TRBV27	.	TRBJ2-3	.	TGTGCCAGCGGACAGTCTAGCACAGATACGCAGTATTTT	CASGQSSTDTQYF